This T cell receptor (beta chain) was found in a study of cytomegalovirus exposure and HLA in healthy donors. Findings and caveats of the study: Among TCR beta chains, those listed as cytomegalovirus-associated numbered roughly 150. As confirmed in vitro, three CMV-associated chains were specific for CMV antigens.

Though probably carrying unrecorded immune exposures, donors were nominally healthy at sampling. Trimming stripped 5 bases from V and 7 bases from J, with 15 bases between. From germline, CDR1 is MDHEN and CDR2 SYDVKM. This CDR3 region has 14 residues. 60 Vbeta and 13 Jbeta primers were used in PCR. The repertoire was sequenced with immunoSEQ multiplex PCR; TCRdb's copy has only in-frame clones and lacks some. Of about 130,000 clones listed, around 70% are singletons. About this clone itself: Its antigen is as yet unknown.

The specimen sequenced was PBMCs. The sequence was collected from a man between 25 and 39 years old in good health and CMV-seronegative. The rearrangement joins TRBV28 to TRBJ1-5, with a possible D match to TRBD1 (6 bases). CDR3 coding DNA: TGTGCCAGCAGTGCGGGGGGCTTTGGGCAGCCCCAGCATTTT. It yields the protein CASSAGGFGQPQHF.